These 18 T cell receptor beta chains originate from one sample sequenced in a study of T cell responses to AZD1222 COVID-19 vaccine (dated by TCRdb to the early 2020s). This sample's time point label indicates: baseline before first vaccination. The library was obtained by the immunoSEQ multiplex PCR assay. TCRdb limited this immuneACCESS table to in-frame rearrangements with V and J called. A share of clones is missing; checked studies link under half to unresolved V genes, and the rest is unexplained. The table for this sample lists about 55,000 clones; around 85% of them were counted only once. 25% to 30% of the sample rests with the top ten. This material consisted of peripheral blood, taken on day 0 of AZD1222 vaccination. These receptors were taken from an adult in good health.

CDR3 loop: CASSSPAGTEAFF. Here the CDR3 DNA reads TGTGCCAGCAGTTCCCCTGCGGGTACTGAAGCTTTCTTT. The V gene is TRBV28, the J gene TRBJ1-1; no reliable D call. V shed 4 bases and J shed 5 bases, with 11 bases lying between them. The CDR3 is made up of 13 amino acids. CDR1 is MDHEN and CDR2 is SYDVKM in the germline V gene.

This chain uses TRBV28 with TRBJ1-5; D gene uncertain. Trimming took 2 bases from V and 3 from J, leaving 11 bases between them. This CDR3 is built from 15 residues. CDR1 and CDR2 (germline): MDHEN, SYDVKM. CDR3 sequence reads: CASSLNEGYNQPQHF. The DNA for the CDR3 is TGTGCCAGCAGTTTAAATGAGGGTTACAATCAGCCCCAGCATTTT.

This chain joins TRBV2 and TRBJ2-7; 7 nucleotides line up with TRBD1. Losses at the gene ends were 3 bases for V and 6 bases for J; bases not matched to a gene: 11. CDR3 length equals 15 residues. Germline V CDR1 and CDR2: SNHLY, FYNNEI. As DNA, the CDR3 is TGTGCCAGCAGTGACCTGACAGGGAGTTCCGGCGAGCAGTACTTC. As protein: CASSDLTGSSGEQYF.

The chain links TRBV5-1 to TRBJ2-3; D is uncertain. This CDR3 is built from 16 residues. CDR1 and CDR2 (germline): SGHRS, YFSETQ. V shed 2 bases and J shed 0 bases, with 13 bases lying between them. The CDR3 region has the DNA TGCGCCAGCAGCTTTCAATTCGCTAGAAGCACAGATACGCAGTATTTT. This encodes CASSFQFARSTDTQYF.

The CDR3 DNA reads as TGCGCCAGCAGCTCCGCTTCCGGGACTACGGAGACCCAGTACTTC. Its protein product is CASSSASGTTETQYF. The chain combines TRBV5-1 with TRBJ2-5, with 7 bases matching TRBD2. V lost 3 bases and J lost 5; bases outside the gene matches: 10. The CDR3 has 15 amino acids. Looked up from germline, CDR1 is SGHRS and CDR2 is YFSETQ.

The CDR3 here is CSVERGGPEAFF. DNA for the CDR3: TGCAGCGTTGAAAGGGGGGGTCCTGAAGCTTTCTTT. The chain is built from TRBV29-1 and TRBJ1-1; D perhaps matches TRBD1 (6 bases). The germline gives CDR1 SQVTM, CDR2 ANQGSEA. The CDR3 sequence is 12 residues long. The V end lost 2 bases, the J end lost 6 bases, and 10 bases lay between the germline ends.

This chain joins TRBV19 and TRBJ2-7; the D is unclear. Looked up from germline, CDR1 is LNHDA and CDR2 is SQIVND (reference sequence). With 4 bases removed from V and 4 bases from J, the gap between germline ends came to 5 bases. The CDR3 contains 11 residues. The DNA for the CDR3 is TGTGCCAGTAGTACAAAATACGAGCAGTACTTC. Translated, it gives CASSTKYEQYF.

The J gene is TRBJ1-5, the V gene TRBV11-2; TRBD1 matches 7 bases. This CDR3 comprises 14 residues. Trimming cost V 3 bases and J 4 bases; bases outside gene matches: 3. CDR1 SGHAT and CDR2 FQNNGV come from the germline V gene. CDR3 coding DNA: TGTGCCAGCAGCTTCTCGACAGGGAATCAGCCCCAGCATTTT. It yields the protein CASSFSTGNQPQHF.

The CDR3 sequence: CASTAFGGVNTEAFF. For the CDR3, the DNA is TGCGCCAGCACTGCATTTGGGGGGGTGAACACTGAAGCTTTCTTT. This chain joins TRBV5-1 and TRBJ1-1, with D possibly matching TRBD1 (5 bases). CDR1 is SGHRS, CDR2 YFSETQ, per germline. Deletions cut 6 bases from V and 0 bases from J, with 15 bases between. The CDR3 contains 15 residues.

The rearrangement uses TRBV5-5 and TRBJ2-7; D unclear. The CDR3 extends over 16 amino acids. Germline CDR1 is SGHKS and CDR2 is YYEKEE (reference sequence). V lost 0 bases and J 3 bases, leaving 16 bases between the germline ends. The CDR3 sequence: CASSLGNSLEIYEQYF. The CDR3, as DNA: TGTGCCAGCAGCTTGGGGAACAGCCTTGAAATCTACGAGCAGTACTTC. The complete variable domain, with remaining parts taken from reference TRBV5-5 and TRBJ2-7, reads DAGVTQSPTHLIKTRGQQVTLRCSPISGHKSVSWYQQVLGQGPQFIFQYYEKEERGRGNFPDRFSARQFPNYSSELNVNALLLGDSALYLCASSLGNSLEIYEQYFGPGTRLTVT.

V usage is TRBV7-7 and J usage is TRBJ1-6; a possible D gene is TRBD1 (5 bases). Germline V lookup: CDR1 SSHAT, CDR2 FNYEAQ (reference sequence). CDR3 length: 14 residues. Trimming cost V 5 bases and J 5 bases, with 10 bases left between them. In DNA form, the CDR3 reads TGTGCCAGCAGCAGGACGGACAATAATTCACCCCTCCACTTT. Translated: CASSRTDNNSPLHF. Full variable domain (missing parts from reference TRBV7-7 and TRBJ1-6): GAGVSQSPRYKVTKRGQDVTLRCDPISSHATLYWYQQALGQGPEFLTYFNYEAQPDKSGLPSDRFSAERPEGSISTLTIQRTEQRDSAMYRCASSRTDNNSPLHFGNGTRLTVT.

V usage is TRBV6-2 or TRBV6-3 and J usage is TRBJ2-1; 11 nucleotides align to TRBD2. From germline, CDR1 is MNHEY and CDR2 SVGEGT. The CDR3 sequence is 14 residues long. Unmatched junction bases numbered 3, after V lost 5 bases and J lost 6 bases. The CDR3 sequence is CASSRSGRVNEQFF. CDR3 in DNA: TGTGCCAGCAGTCGTAGCGGGAGGGTCAATGAGCAGTTCTTC.

The chain has TRBV10-1 and TRBJ2-3, with D maybe TRBD2 (6 bases). From germline, CDR1 is WNHNN and CDR2 SYGVQD (reference sequence). The CDR3 has 14 residues. V shed 3 bases and J shed 2 bases, with 9 bases lying between them. Written as DNA, the CDR3 is TGCGCCAGCAGTGAACGGGGGTTCACAGATACGCAGTATTTT. Translating gives CASSERGFTDTQYF.

The genes are TRBV6-5 and TRBJ1-2, with D hard to call. The CDR3 consists of 13 residues. Looked up from germline, CDR1 is MNHEY and CDR2 is SVGAGI. V lost 3 bases and J lost 1, with 6 bases in between. The CDR3 DNA reads as TGTGCCAGCAGTTATGGGGTTAACTATGGCTACACCTTC. Its translation: CASSYGVNYGYTF.

The chain is built from TRBV6-5 and TRBJ2-7; 8 nucleotides match TRBD1. Germline lookup yields CDR1 MNHEY and CDR2 SVGAGI. This CDR3 region has 16 residues. Unmatched junction bases numbered 5, after V lost 0 bases and J lost 1 base. CDR3 loop: CASSYSPQGDSYEQYF. Written as DNA, the CDR3 is TGTGCCAGCAGTTACTCGCCACAGGGGGATTCCTACGAGCAGTACTTC.

The V call is TRBV5-6, the J call TRBJ2-1; 7 nucleotides match TRBD2. J lost 9 bases, V lost 4 bases, and 13 bases had no gene match. This CDR3 is built from 15 residues. The germline CDR1 and CDR2 sequences are SGHDT and YYEEEE. CDR3: CASSLRDYLSSEQFF. In DNA, the CDR3 is TGTGCCAGCAGCCTCCGGGACTACCTTTCTTCTGAGCAGTTCTTC.

The chain combines TRBV6-2 or TRBV6-3 with TRBJ1-1; D is unclear. The V gene lost 5 bases and the J gene lost 0 bases, with 7 bases spanning the gap. CDR1 and CDR2 (germline): MNHEY, SVGEGT. There are 13 residues in the CDR3. CDR3 nucleotides: TGTGCCAGCAGTGCTACAATGAACACTGAAGCTTTCTTT. Its protein product is CASSATMNTEAFF.

The chain joins TRBV27 to TRBJ2-7; 10 nucleotides align to TRBD2. Per germline, CDR1 MNHEY and CDR2 SMNVEV (reference sequence). This CDR3 contains 16 residues. The V gene end was trimmed by 5 bases and the J gene end by 2 bases; junction bases not matched to a gene: 9. CDR3 amino acids: CASSPRTSGFPYEQYF. CDR3 sequence (DNA): TGTGCCAGCAGTCCGCGGACTAGCGGTTTTCCCTACGAGCAGTACTTC.